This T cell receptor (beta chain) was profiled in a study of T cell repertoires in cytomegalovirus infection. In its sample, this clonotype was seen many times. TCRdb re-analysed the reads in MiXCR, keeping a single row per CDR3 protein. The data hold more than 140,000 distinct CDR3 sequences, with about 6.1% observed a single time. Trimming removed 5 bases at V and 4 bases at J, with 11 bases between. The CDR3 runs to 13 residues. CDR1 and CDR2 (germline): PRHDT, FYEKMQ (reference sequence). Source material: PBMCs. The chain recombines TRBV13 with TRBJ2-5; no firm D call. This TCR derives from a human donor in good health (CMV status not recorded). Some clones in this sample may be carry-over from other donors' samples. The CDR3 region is CASSPSNPETQYF. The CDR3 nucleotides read TGTGCCAGCAGCCCTAGTAACCCAGAGACCCAGTACTTC.